Below are 3 T cell receptor beta chains sequenced from a single sample in a study of T cell repertoires in cytomegalovirus infection. TCRdb processed the reads anew with MiXCR; each CDR3 protein has one entry. Of 750,000 to 900,000 distinct CDR3 sequences listed, under 35% are singletons. Their recognized antigens are unknown. Specimen: cultured CD8+ T cells from PBMCs, collected from culture after CMV antigen stimulation. The receptors were gathered from a human donor in good health (CMV status not recorded). Some clones in this sample may be carry-over from other donors' samples.

At least ten counts were recorded for this clonotype. The CDR3 nucleotides are TGTGCCAGCAGCTCCGGACATGATAATTCACCCCTCCACTTT. This sequence encodes CASSSGHDNSPLHF. The rearrangement links TRBV7-2 to TRBJ1-6; D possibly corresponds to TRBD1 (5 bases). Germline V CDR1 and CDR2: SGHTA, FQGNSA. V lost 4 bases to trimming and J lost 5 bases, with 9 bases between them. The CDR3 spans 14 residues.

The CDR3 nucleotides are TGTGCCAGCAGTAAACTGGTGCTAGCGGGGACTGCCTACAATGAGCAGTTCTTC. Its protein product is CASSKLVLAGTAYNEQFF. The chain has TRBV7-8 and TRBJ2-1, with 9 bases that match TRBD2. CDR3 length equals 18 residues. Trimming removed 6 bases from V and 2 bases from J; junction bases left unmatched: 14. CDR1 and CDR2 from the germline V gene are SGHVS and FQNEAQ. Full variable domain (outside the CDR3, taken from reference TRBV7-8 and TRBJ2-1): GAGVSQSPRYKVAKRGQDVALRCDPISGHVSLFWYQQALGQGPEFLTYFQNEAQLDKSGLPSDRFFAERPEGSVSTLKIQRTQQEDSAVYLCASSKLVLAGTAYNEQFFGPGTRLTVL.

V usage is TRBV4-1 and J usage is TRBJ2-5; a possible D gene is TRBD2 (6 bases). This CDR3 is built from 13 residues. V was trimmed by 1 base and J by 7 bases, leaving 10 bases between them. CDR1 is MGHRA and CDR2 is YSYEKL in the germline V gene. This chain's CDR3 is CASSQAGDGTQYF. The CDR3 DNA reads TGCGCCAGCAGCCAAGCGGGGGATGGGACCCAGTACTTC.